This T cell receptor beta chain was obtained from a study of blood T cell repertoires in COVID-19. Overall study: The cDNA or gDNA used as material had been derived from T cells, B-cell-depleted T cells, or PBMCs.

Methods used by the authors: Reference gene primers were amplified, and this amplification served to estimate nucleated cell counts. The protocol was immunoSEQ multiplex PCR, while the TCRdb copy is restricted to in-frame clones and leaves out a portion. The DNA gave D and trimming, while V, J and clone size come from that table. In the table there are some 120,000 clones, 90% of which are singletons. The V and J ends lost 6 bases and 1 base respectively, with 15 bases between them. CDR1 WSHSY and CDR2 SAAADI come from the germline V gene. The CDR3 runs to 15 residues. This clone was seen once. The V and J genes are TRBV10-2 and TRBJ1-2; D is undetermined. Material: peripheral blood. This sequence was found in a man in his 60s with COVID-19, enrolled during active disease. CDR3 bases: TGCGCCAGCAGGGCCTCGGGGTTAGGTAACTATGGCTACACCTTC. Translation gives CASRASGLGNYGYTF.